This T cell receptor (beta chain) was identified during a study of blood T cell repertoires in COVID-19. Per the authors' pipeline: Nucleated cell number was recorded as an estimate derived from reference gene primer amplification. The data were produced by immunoSEQ multiplex PCR, yet TCRdb's version contains in-frame clones alone and is incomplete. Clone size and V and J calls were adopted from that table, with D and trimming inferred from the DNA. The sample shows approximately 250,000 clones, around 88% of them seen only once. The sample taken for sequencing was PBMCs or T cells enriched from blood (not recorded which). This sequence was found in a woman in her thirties or forties with acute COVID-19.

CDR3 in DNA: TGCAGCGTCCCCCAGCGAAGGGGAGGGCCCGGATACAATGAGCAGTTCTTC. Amino acid sequence: CSVPQRRGGPGYNEQFF. This chain joins TRBV29-1 and TRBJ2-1; 7 nucleotides line up with TRBD2. Germline V gene lookup returns CDR1 SQVTM and CDR2 ANQGSEA. This CDR3 region has 17 residues. Trimming took 6 bases from V and 4 from J; bases not matched to a gene: 18.